This is a list of T cell receptor beta chains from one sample in a study of T cell responses to AZD1222 COVID-19 vaccine. The table came from immunoSEQ multiplex PCR; TCRdb's copy has only in-frame clones and leaves some out. The table has 95,000 to 110,000 clones, about 89% seen once; the top ten hold approximately 19%. Sequencing was performed on peripheral blood, taken on day 0 of AZD1222 vaccination. The receptors originated from an adult in good health. The conserved cysteine and the conserved F or W are not part of the CDR3 here. Each record gives: V gene, J gene, CDR3 protein.

V: TRBV6-2/TRBV6-3; J: TRBJ1-1; CDR3: ASSYSVNTEAF
V: TRBV10-3; J: TRBJ1-2; CDR3: AISENPGSVYGYT
V: TRBV18; J: TRBJ1-2; CDR3: ASSPIGDGYT
V: TRBV4-1; J: TRBJ2-7; CDR3: ASSLTTPTPLYEQY
V: TRBV30; J: TRBJ1-6; CDR3: AWSQTVYNSPLH
V: TRBV5-5; J: TRBJ2-7; CDR3: ASSRSYEQY
V: TRBV10-1; J: TRBJ1-2; CDR3: ASSVGAWGYT
V: TRBV7-9; J: TRBJ1-5; CDR3: ASSLGAQGYQPQH
V: TRBV6-1; J: TRBJ1-2; CDR3: ASSEPWGSGGGGGYT
V: TRBV7-9; J: TRBJ2-7; CDR3: ASSSQSSYEQY
V: TRBV19; J: TRBJ2-7; CDR3: ASRRGQGDYEQY
V: TRBV3-1/TRBV3-2; J: TRBJ1-2; CDR3: ASSQDGGGQPGYT
V: TRBV13; J: TRBJ1-1; CDR3: ASSSSMNTEAF
V: TRBV11-2; J: TRBJ1-2; CDR3: ASSLRTGEAIGYT
V: TRBV2; J: TRBJ2-2; CDR3: ASREDRVIVGELF
V: TRBV29-1; J: TRBJ2-7; CDR3: SVTITLGAYEQY
V: TRBV6-5; J: TRBJ1-2; CDR3: ASSYRGGYIGYT
V: TRBV27; J: TRBJ2-6; CDR3: ASSPGTGHSGANVLT
V: TRBV3-1/TRBV3-2; J: TRBJ2-7; CDR3: ASSQDGGLVYEQY
V: TRBV19; J: TRBJ2-7; CDR3: AIYPRTGESEQY